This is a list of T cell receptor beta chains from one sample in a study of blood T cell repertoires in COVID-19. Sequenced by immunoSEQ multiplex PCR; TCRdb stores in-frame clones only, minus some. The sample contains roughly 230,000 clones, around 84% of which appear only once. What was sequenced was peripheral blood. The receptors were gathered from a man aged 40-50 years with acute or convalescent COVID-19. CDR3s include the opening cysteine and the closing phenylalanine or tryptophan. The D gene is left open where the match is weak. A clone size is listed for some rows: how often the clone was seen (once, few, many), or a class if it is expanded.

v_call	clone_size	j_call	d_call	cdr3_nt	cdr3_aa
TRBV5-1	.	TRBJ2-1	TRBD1	TGCGCCAGCCGCGCCGGGACAGGGACCTCCAATGAGCAGTTCTTC	CASRAGTGTSNEQFF
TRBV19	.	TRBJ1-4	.	TGTGCCAGTAGTATTGTCGGGATGAATGAAAAACTGTTTTTT	CASSIVGMNEKLFF
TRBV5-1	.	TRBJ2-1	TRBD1	TGCGCCAGCAGCCGGCGGACAGGGGGCTCCTACAATGAGCAGTTCTTC	CASSRRTGGSYNEQFF
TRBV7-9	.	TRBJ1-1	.	TGTGCCAGCAGCTTAATTGGGCGGAGGAGCACTGAAGCTTTCTTT	CASSLIGRRSTEAFF
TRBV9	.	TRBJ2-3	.	TGTGCCAGCAGCGTAGGTCTGAGAGATACGCAGTATTTT	CASSVGLRDTQYF
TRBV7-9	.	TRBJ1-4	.	TGTGCCAGCAGCAACAGGGATGAAAAACTGTTTTTT	CASSNRDEKLFF
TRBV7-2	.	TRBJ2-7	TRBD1	TGTGCCAGCAGCTCCCAACAGGGGGCATACGAGCAGTACTTC	CASSSQQGAYEQYF
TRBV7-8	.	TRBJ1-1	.	TGTGCCAGCAGCTTAGTTTCCGCAGGATTGAACACTGAAGCTTTCTTT	CASSLVSAGLNTEAFF
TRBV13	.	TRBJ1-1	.	TGTGCCAGCAGCTCCCTCGGGGGAACTGAAACTTTCTTT	CASSSLGGTETFF
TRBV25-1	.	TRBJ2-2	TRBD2	TGTGCCAGCAGTGACCCTTGGGGGGGGAAGAACACCGGGGAGCTGTTTTTT	CASSDPWGGKNTGELFF
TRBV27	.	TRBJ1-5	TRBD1	TGTGCCAGCAGGAGGGGGGACAGCTATCAGCCCCAGCATTTT	CASRRGDSYQPQHF
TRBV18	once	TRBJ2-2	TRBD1	TGTGCCAGCTCTGGACAGGGATCATATAACACCGGGGAGCTGTTTTTT	CASSGQGSYNTGELFF
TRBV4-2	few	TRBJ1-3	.	TGTGCCAGCAGCCAAGAGATAAGAGCCACCGGAAACACCATATATTTT	CASSQEIRATGNTIYF
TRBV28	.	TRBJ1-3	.	TGTGCCAGCAGTGGAGAAGGAAGAAACACCATATATTTT	CASSGEGRNTIYF
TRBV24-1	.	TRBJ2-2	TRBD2	TGTGCCACCAGTGACGCTAGCGGGGGCACCGGGGAGCTGTTTTTT	CATSDASGGTGELFF
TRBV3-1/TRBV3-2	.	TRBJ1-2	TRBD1	TGTGCCAGCAGCCGCGCGGGACAGATCTATGGCTACACCTTC	CASSRAGQIYGYTF
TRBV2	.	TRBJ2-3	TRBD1	TGTGCCAGCCGAACCCAGGGACAGGTGCCAGATACGCAGTATTTT	CASRTQGQVPDTQYF
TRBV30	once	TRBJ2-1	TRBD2	TGTGCCTGGAGCGGTTCTTCCGGGACTAGCGGGGGGGCCCATTTTTTTAATGAGCAGTTCTTC	CAWSGSSGTSGGAHFFNEQFF
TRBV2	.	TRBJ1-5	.	TGTGCCAGCAGTGAAGTGGAGAATAGCAATCAGCCCCAGCATTTT	CASSEVENSNQPQHF
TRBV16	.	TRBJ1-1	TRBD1	TGTGCCAGCAGCCCCCAGGGAGTCCCAACAGGGGAAAGCACTGAAGCTTTCTTT	CASSPQGVPTGESTEAFF
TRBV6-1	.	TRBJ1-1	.	TGTGCCAGCAGTGAAGGGGAGAGATTGGATGAAGCTTTCTTT	CASSEGERLDEAFF
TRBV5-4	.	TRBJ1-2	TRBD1	TGTGCCAGCAGCTTGTCCGGGACAGGCAGCGGCTACACCTTC	CASSLSGTGSGYTF
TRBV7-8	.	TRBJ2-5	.	TGTGCCAGCAGCCAAATGGCGGGGGCCCAAGAGACCCAGTACTTC	CASSQMAGAQETQYF
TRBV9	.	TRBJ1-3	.	TGTGCCAGCAGCGTAGTCGGGAGCTCTGGAAACACCATATATTTT	CASSVVGSSGNTIYF
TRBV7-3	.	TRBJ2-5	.	TGTGCCAGCAGCTTAAATCCAGGGAAGACCCAGTACTTC	CASSLNPGKTQYF
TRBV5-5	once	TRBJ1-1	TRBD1	TGTGCCAGCAGCGGGGCGACAGGGAAGAACACTGAAGCTTTCTTT	CASSGATGKNTEAFF
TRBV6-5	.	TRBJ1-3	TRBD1	TGTGCCAGCAGTCGACAGGGTCCAGGAAACACCATATATTTT	CASSRQGPGNTIYF
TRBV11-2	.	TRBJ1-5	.	TGTGCCAGCAGCCAGGGACTGCTCAATCAGCCCCAGCATTTT	CASSQGLLNQPQHF
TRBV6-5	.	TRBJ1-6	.	TGTGCCAGCAGGACTGCAGGGTTCAATTCACCCCTCCACTTT	CASRTAGFNSPLHF
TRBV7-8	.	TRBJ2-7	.	TGTGCCAGCAGTTATAACAGGGACTACGAGCAGTACTTC	CASSYNRDYEQYF
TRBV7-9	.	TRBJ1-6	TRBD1	TGTGCCAGCAGCTTACGGACAGGGGGCCAGGCACCCCTCCACTTT	CASSLRTGGQAPLHF
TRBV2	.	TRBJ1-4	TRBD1	TGTGCCAGCAGGGACAGGGGCCCTAATGAAAAACTGTTTTTT	CASRDRGPNEKLFF
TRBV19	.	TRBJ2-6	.	TGTGCCAGTAGTATAGGGTCAGGGGTCAACTCTGGGGCCAACGTCCTGACTTTC	CASSIGSGVNSGANVLTF
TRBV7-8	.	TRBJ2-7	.	TGTGCCAGCAGCTTTCCGGGATCCTACGAGCAGTACTTC	CASSFPGSYEQYF
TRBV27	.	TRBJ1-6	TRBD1	TGTGCCAGCAGTTCCGGGACAGGGAATTCACCCCTCCACTTT	CASSSGTGNSPLHF
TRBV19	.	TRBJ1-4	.	TGTGCCAGTAGTATGTCATCAACTAATGAAAAACTGTTTTTT	CASSMSSTNEKLFF
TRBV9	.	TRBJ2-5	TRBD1	TGTGCCAGCAGCGTAGGCAGGGGGCAAGAGACCCAGTACTTC	CASSVGRGQETQYF
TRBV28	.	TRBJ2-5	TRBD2	TGTGCCAGCGCTACCAGCGGGGGACCCCGGTGGAAGACCCAGTACTTC	CASATSGGPRWKTQYF
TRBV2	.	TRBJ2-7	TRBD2	TGTGCCAGCAGTGAAGGGAGCGGGGGGGCCTACGAGCAGTACTTC	CASSEGSGGAYEQYF
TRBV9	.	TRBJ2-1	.	TGTGCCAGCAGCGTAGGCTGGCGGGATGAGCAGTTCTTC	CASSVGWRDEQFF
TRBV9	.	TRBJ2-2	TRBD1	TGTGCCAGCAGGGGACAGGGATCCACCGGGGAGCTGTTTTTT	CASRGQGSTGELFF
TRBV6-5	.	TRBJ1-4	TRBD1	TGTGCCAGCAGTTATACAGGGGGGGAAGAAAAACTGTTTTTT	CASSYTGGEEKLFF
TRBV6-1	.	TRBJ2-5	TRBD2	TGTGCCAGCAGGAAGGGGCTAGCGGGAGAAGAGACCCAGTACTTC	CASRKGLAGEETQYF
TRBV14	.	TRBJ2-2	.	TGTGCCAGCAGCCAAGAGGTGAAGGTGCAGGTCCCCGGGGAGCTGTTTTTT	CASSQEVKVQVPGELFF
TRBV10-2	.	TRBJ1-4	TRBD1	TGCGCCAGTCCCGGCAGGGGGCTAGGGAAACTGTTTTTT	CASPGRGLGKLFF
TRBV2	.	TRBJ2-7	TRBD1	TGTGCCAGCAGTGAATGGGACAGGGTCTACGAGCAGTACTTC	CASSEWDRVYEQYF
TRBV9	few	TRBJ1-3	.	TGTGCCAGCAGCGTATTTTCAGACTCTGGAAACACCATATATTTT	CASSVFSDSGNTIYF